The 23 T cell receptor beta chains listed next were all sequenced from one sample in a study of T cell responses to AZD1222 COVID-19 vaccine (dated by TCRdb to about 2021). Libraries were made using the immunoSEQ multiplex PCR assay. TCRdb stores this immuneACCESS table with in-frame sequences only. Part of the clones is absent; in the studies checked, under half of the shortfall reflects unresolved V genes, and no reason is known for the rest. The sample data list approximately 140,000 clones, and roughly nine tenths of these were observed just once. The ten top clones hold 3.5% to 4% of the sample. The time point tag for this specimen amounts to: about 28 days (+/-7) after the second vaccine dose. Sequenced material: peripheral blood, taken 28 days after the second AZD1222 dose. The receptor source for this set is an adult who received the AZD1222 COVID-19 vaccine.

V and J are TRBV25-1 and TRBJ1-5, with D perhaps TRBD1 (6 bases). Germline assignment: CDR1 MGHDK and CDR2 SYGVNS. Trimming removed 9 bases at V and 4 bases at J, with 13 bases between. The length of the CDR3 is 13 residues. CDR3 in amino acids: CASKGVGNQPQHF. In nucleotides, the CDR3 is TGTGCCAGTAAGGGGGTGGGTAATCAGCCCCAGCATTTT.

The chain employs TRBV29-1 and TRBJ2-2; weak D call: TRBD1 (8 bases). V was pared by 7 bases and J by 3 bases, with 15 bases between. Germline V gives CDR1 SQVTM, CDR2 ANQGSEA. The CDR3 covers 14 residues. CDR3 DNA sequence: TGCAGCGGCCGACAGGGGAGGGACACCGGGGAGCTGTTTTTT. Encoded protein: CSGRQGRDTGELFF.

The chain uses TRBV4-2 and TRBJ1-6; 7 positions agree with TRBD1. The germline gives CDR1 LGHNA, CDR2 YNFKEQ. The junction had 6 bases not matched to a gene; V was cut back by 0 bases and J by 4 bases. CDR3 length equals 17 residues. The CDR3 region is CASSQDPPTGYNSPLHF. The CDR3 nucleotides are TGTGCCAGCAGCCAAGATCCTCCGACAGGGTATAATTCACCCCTCCACTTT.

The chain combines TRBV7-2 with TRBJ2-2; 11 positions agree with TRBD2. This CDR3 region has 15 residues. V lost 1 base, J lost 6 bases, and 1 base stayed unmatched. The germline gives CDR1 SGHTA, CDR2 FQGNSA. The CDR3 protein is CASSLVSGGAGELFF. The CDR3 DNA is TGTGCCAGCAGCTTAGTTAGCGGGGGGGCCGGGGAGCTGTTTTTT. The variable domain in full, completed from reference TRBV7-2 and TRBJ2-2, reads GAGVSQSPSNKVTEKGKDVELRCDPISGHTALYWYRQSLGQGLEFLIYFQGNSAPDKSGLPSDRFSAERTGGSVSTLTIQRTQQEDSAVYLCASSLVSGGAGELFFGEGSRLTVL.

This chain connects TRBV7-9 to TRBJ1-2, with a tentative D call TRBD1 (5 bases). The CDR3 has 15 residues. V lost 5 bases, J lost 4 bases, and 17 bases lay in between. CDR1 and CDR2 from the germline V gene are SEHNR and FQNEAQ (reference sequence). CDR3 DNA sequence: TGTGCCAGCAGCGAGTTCCGACAGATCATCTATGGCTACACCTTC. As protein: CASSEFRQIIYGYTF.

The chain recombines TRBV27 with TRBJ1-2; a possible D gene is TRBD1 (6 bases). Trimming shortened V by 2 bases and J by 6 bases, and 19 bases separated the two germline ends. The CDR3 is 16 amino acids. Looked up from germline, CDR1 is MNHEY and CDR2 is SMNVEV (reference sequence). CDR3 in DNA: TGTGCCAGCAGTTTAAGTTCGGGGGCCACTTTGGATGGCTACACCTTC. Translation: CASSLSSGATLDGYTF.

The chain uses TRBV30 and TRBJ1-5, with D maybe TRBD1 (6 bases). CDR3 length: 16 residues. The ends were cut back, 1 base at V and 0 bases at J, with 13 bases in the middle. Germline V lookup: CDR1 GTSNPN, CDR2 SVGIG (reference sequence). CDR3 DNA sequence: TGTGCCTGGAGTGCAGGGGATGGATATAGCAATCAGCCCCAGCATTTT. Amino acid sequence: CAWSAGDGYSNQPQHF.

This rearrangement joins TRBV19 to TRBJ2-3; weak D call: TRBD2 (6 bases). V gave up 1 base and J gave up 2 bases, with 10 bases separating them. This CDR3 has 15 amino acids. CDR1 and CDR2 (germline): LNHDA, SQIVND (reference sequence). The CDR3 bases are TGTGCCAGTAGTATAGCCCGCGGGACCACAGATACGCAGTATTTT. This translates into CASSIARGTTDTQYF.

This sequence joins TRBV6-2 or TRBV6-3 and TRBJ2-4, with a possible D match to TRBD1 (6 bases). Trimming left V 2 bases short and J 0 bases short, with 14 bases between. Looked up from germline, CDR1 is MNHEY and CDR2 is SVGEGT. There are 17 residues in the CDR3. The CDR3 spells CASSYGDTLLAKNIQYF. The CDR3 coding sequence is TGTGCCAGCAGTTACGGGGACACCCTCCTAGCCAAAAACATTCAGTACTTC.

V is TRBV19 and J is TRBJ1-2, with D possibly TRBD1 on 5 matching bases. Trimming shortened V by 5 bases and J by 7 bases, and 17 bases separated the two germline ends. CDR1 is LNHDA, CDR2 SQIVND, per germline (reference sequence). The CDR3 runs 14 residues. CDR3 coding DNA: TGTGCCAGTAGTGTTGGGACCTCATCTGGTGGCTACACCTTC. Protein sequence: CASSVGTSSGGYTF.

The chain has TRBV30 and TRBJ1-1; unclear D gene. The germline V gene encodes CDR1 GTSNPN and CDR2 SVGIG (reference sequence). The CDR3 is made up of 15 amino acids. The V end lost 0 bases, the J end lost 8 bases, and 19 bases lay between the germline ends. The DNA for the CDR3 is TGTGCCTGGAGTGTTCTTGGACCCAATATGGGAGAAGCTTTCTTT. Its translation: CAWSVLGPNMGEAFF.

This chain links TRBV21-1 with TRBJ1-2; TRBD1 is the table's D call and was not checked against the DNA. TRBV21-1 is a pseudogene locus. CDR3 length: 19 amino acids. The CDR3 protein is CASSKGAGTGRRTTHGYTF. In DNA form, the CDR3 reads TGTGCCAGCAGCAAAGGGGCCGGGACAGGGCGTAGGACCACTCATGGCTACACCTTC.

The chain has TRBV5-4 and TRBJ2-7; 9 bases agree with TRBD2. CDR1 is SGHNT, CDR2 YYREEE, per germline (reference sequence). CDR3 size: 17 residues. V lost 5 bases to trimming and J lost 5 bases; unmatched junction nucleotides: 17. The CDR3 loop reads CASRRQVSGSPRDEQYF. The CDR3 DNA sequence: TGTGCCAGCAGGCGGCAGGTTAGCGGGAGCCCTAGGGACGAGCAGTACTTC.

The chain has TRBV4-2 and TRBJ1-6; D not resolved. Germline V gene sequence: CDR1 LGHNA, CDR2 YNFKEQ. The CDR3 spans 12 residues. V was clipped by 0 bases and J by 8 bases, with 2 bases between them. CDR3 sequence: CASSQEDSPLHF. The CDR3 region has the DNA TGTGCCAGCAGCCAAGAAGATTCACCCCTCCACTTT.

This chain links TRBV9 with TRBJ2-7; TRBD2 might be the D (6 bases). This CDR3 spans 16 amino acids. Per the germline V gene, CDR1 is SGDLS and CDR2 is YYNGEE. V gave up 0 bases and J gave up 1 base, with 14 bases separating them. CDR3 sequence (DNA): TGTGCCAGCAGCGTAGGTGGAGGGTCGGGGTCCTACGAGCAGTACTTC. Translation: CASSVGGGSGSYEQYF.

V gene TRBV7-2 combines with J gene TRBJ2-1, with D possibly called TRBD1 or TRBD2 (6 bases each). Germline lookup yields CDR1 SGHTA and CDR2 FQGNSA. The length of the CDR3 is 13 residues. V was clipped by 5 bases and J by 9 bases, with 14 bases between them. DNA of the CDR3: TGTGCCAGCAGCCCCCCGGGGGCCATTGAGCAGTTCTTC. Its protein product is CASSPPGAIEQFF. Full variable domain (missing parts from reference TRBV7-2 and TRBJ2-1): GAGVSQSPSNKVTEKGKDVELRCDPISGHTALYWYRQSLGQGLEFLIYFQGNSAPDKSGLPSDRFSAERTGGSVSTLTIQRTQQEDSAVYLCASSPPGAIEQFFGPGTRLTVL.

CDR3 protein: CASSFAANNEQFF. CDR3 nucleotide sequence: TGTGCCAGCAGTTTTGCGGCTAACAATGAGCAGTTCTTC. V and J are TRBV12-3 or TRBV12-4 and TRBJ2-1, with D unclear. The V gene lost 3 bases and the J gene lost 5 bases, with 8 bases spanning the gap. There are 13 residues in the CDR3.

The rearrangement links TRBV2 to TRBJ2-1, with 8 bases that match TRBD2. J lost 4 bases, V lost 7 bases, and 6 bases had no gene match. The germline V gene has CDR1 SNHLY and CDR2 FYNNEI. The CDR3 loop spans 14 amino acids. The CDR3 DNA reads TGTGCCAGCAAGTCGGGGGGGCCTTACAATGAGCAGTTCTTC. Its protein is CASKSGGPYNEQFF.

J is TRBJ2-1 and V is TRBV4-1, with 10 bases that match TRBD2. Losses at the gene ends were 4 bases for V and 7 bases for J; bases not matched to a gene: 13. Germline V CDR1 and CDR2: MGHRA, YSYEKL. CDR3 length equals 17 residues. The DNA of the CDR3 is TGCGCCAGCAGCCGCGGAGGGCTAGCGGGAGCGGGTAATGAGCAGTTCTTC. Protein product: CASSRGGLAGAGNEQFF.

The V gene is TRBV7-2, the J gene TRBJ1-1, with TRBD1 matching 7 bases. V shed 0 bases, J shed 1 base, and the junction held 5 bases outside the gene matches. This CDR3 region has 16 residues. Looked up from germline, CDR1 is SGHTA and CDR2 is FQGNSA. In nucleotides, the CDR3 is TGTGCCAGCAGCTTAGCCGGACAGGTCGGGAACACTGAAGCTTTCTTT. It specifies CASSLAGQVGNTEAFF.

This chain links TRBV9 with TRBJ1-2; 9 bases fit TRBD1. The germline V gene encodes CDR1 SGDLS and CDR2 YYNGEE. J was trimmed by 6 bases and V by 0 bases; bases with no gene match: 6. This CDR3 spans 15 amino acids. CDR3: CASSVARGQGDGYTF. The CDR3 coding sequence is TGTGCCAGCAGCGTAGCTAGGGGACAGGGAGATGGCTACACCTTC.

This chain connects TRBV6-5 to TRBJ2-6; TRBD1 matches 7 bases. Germline lookup yields CDR1 MNHEY and CDR2 SVGAGI. There are 14 residues in the CDR3. V shed 6 bases, J shed 2 bases, and the junction held 1 base outside the gene matches. In DNA form, the CDR3 reads TGTGCCAGCAGCCAGGGGGCTGGGGCCAACGTCCTGACTTTC. Protein product: CASSQGAGANVLTF.

The chain carries TRBV7-2 and TRBJ1-6; no clear D. Trimming left V 2 bases short and J 9 bases short, with 8 bases between. This CDR3 comprises 13 residues. Germline CDR1 SGHTA, CDR2 FQGNSA. In DNA form, the CDR3 reads TGTGCCAGCAGCTTATATTTGAGTTCACCCCTCCACTTT. Translated, it gives CASSLYLSSPLHF.